This T cell receptor beta chain was sequenced in a study of T cells in Graves' hyperthyroidism and ophthalmopathy. At the level of the study: At initial diagnosis, before any treatment had begun, peripheral blood was obtained.

Not enrolled were patients with uncontrolled infection, other autoimmune disease, pregnancy or lactation. Fresh peripheral blood, approximately 10 ml, was the source of the PBMCs. What was amplified from RNA transcripts were TCR beta CDR3 regions. A first-round RT-PCR of the TCR CDR3 used the HTBI primer set. TCRdb itself ran the multiplex PCR reads through MiXCR, one entry per CDR3 protein. The sample records 300,000 to 450,000 distinct CDR3 sequences, about 12% being singletons. The CDR3 has 16 amino acids. Germline V gene data show CDR1 as MNHEY and CDR2 as SVGAGI. V dropped 2 bases and J dropped 6; count of bases not matched to a gene: 9. This clonotype was counted ten times or more.

The chain combines TRBV6-5 with TRBJ2-1; 8 bases map to TRBD2. The clonotype comes from a woman younger than 35 with Graves' hyperthyroidism. Sequencing used blood. The CDR3 nucleotides are TGTGCCAGCAGTTACGAAATGGCGGGGGGTGGCAATGAGCAGTTCTTC. Translation: CASSYEMAGGGNEQFF.